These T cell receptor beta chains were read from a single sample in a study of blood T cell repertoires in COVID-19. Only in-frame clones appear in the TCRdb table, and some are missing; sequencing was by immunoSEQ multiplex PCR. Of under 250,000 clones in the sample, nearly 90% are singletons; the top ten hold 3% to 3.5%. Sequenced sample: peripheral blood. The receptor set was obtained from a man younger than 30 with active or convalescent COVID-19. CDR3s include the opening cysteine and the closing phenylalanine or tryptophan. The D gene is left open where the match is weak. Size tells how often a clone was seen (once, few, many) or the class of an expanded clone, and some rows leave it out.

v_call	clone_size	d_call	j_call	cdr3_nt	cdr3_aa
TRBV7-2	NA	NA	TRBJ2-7	TGTGCCAGCGCCGGGGGCTACGAGCAGTACTTC	CASAGGYEQYF
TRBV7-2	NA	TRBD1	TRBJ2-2	TGTGCCAGCAGCAAAACCCGGGACAGCACCGGGGAGCTGTTTTTT	CASSKTRDSTGELFF
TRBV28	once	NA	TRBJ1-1	TGTGCCAGCACCTCCCGCTACCTTGGAGCTTTCTTT	CASTSRYLGAFF
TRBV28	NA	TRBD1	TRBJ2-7	TGTGCCAGCAGGTCCCCCGGACAGGGAAGGTACGAGCAGTACTTC	CASRSPGQGRYEQYF
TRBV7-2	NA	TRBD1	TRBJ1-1	TGTGCCAGCAGCTTCGGGACAGCCATGAACACTGAAGCTTTCTTT	CASSFGTAMNTEAFF
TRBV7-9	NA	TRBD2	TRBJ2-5	TGTGCCAGCAGCTTAATGGCTAGCGGAGAGACCCAGTACTTC	CASSLMASGETQYF
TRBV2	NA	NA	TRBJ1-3	TGTGCCAAAGAGCGGGGGAGCTCTGGAAACACCATATATTTT	CAKERGSSGNTIYF
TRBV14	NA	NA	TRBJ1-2	TGTGCCAGCAGCCAAGAGTCCAGGGGCGGCTACACCTTC	CASSQESRGGYTF
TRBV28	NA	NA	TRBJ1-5	TGTGCCAGCAGTTTCGGGGGGCTCGGCAATCAGCCCCAGCATTTT	CASSFGGLGNQPQHF
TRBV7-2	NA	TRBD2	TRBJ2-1	TGTGCCAGCAGCCGGACTAGCGGGAGTGGAGACAATGAGCAGTTCTTC	CASSRTSGSGDNEQFF
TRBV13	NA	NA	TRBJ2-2	TGTGCCAGCCACTCCCGGGGGTATGCCGGGGAGCTGTTTTTT	CASHSRGYAGELFF
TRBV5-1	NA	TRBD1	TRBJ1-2	TGCGCCAGCAGCAGGGAAGGACAGGGGAATCGGTATGGCTACACCTTC	CASSREGQGNRYGYTF
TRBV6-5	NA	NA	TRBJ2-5	TGTGCCAGCCACCAGTACGGGGAGACCCAGTACTTC	CASHQYGETQYF
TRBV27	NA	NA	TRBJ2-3	TGTGCCAGCAGTCACTTCACAGATACGCAGTATTTT	CASSHFTDTQYF
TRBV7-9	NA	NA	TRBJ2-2	TGTGCCAGCAGCTTATCATTTACCGGGGAGCTGTTTTTT	CASSLSFTGELFF
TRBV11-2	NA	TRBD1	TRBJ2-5	TGTGCCAGCAGCTTTGGACAGGGATACCAAGAGACCCAGTACTTC	CASSFGQGYQETQYF
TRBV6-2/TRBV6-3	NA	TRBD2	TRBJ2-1	TGTGCCAGCAGTTACACCGGTAGCGGGAGGGTTTATGGCTCCTACAATGAGCAGTTCTTC	CASSYTGSGRVYGSYNEQFF
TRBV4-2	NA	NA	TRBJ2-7	TGTGCCAGCAGCCAAGATAGCAGCGCGGTCTACGAGCAGTACTTC	CASSQDSSAVYEQYF
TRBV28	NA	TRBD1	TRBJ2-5	TGTGCCAGCAGGGGACAGGGAGGAGGCCAAGAGACCCAGTACTTC	CASRGQGGGQETQYF
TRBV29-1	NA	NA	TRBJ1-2	TGCAGCGTTGAAGTAGGGGCGGGGAACGGCTACACCTTC	CSVEVGAGNGYTF
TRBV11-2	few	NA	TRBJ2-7	TGTGCCAGCAGCTCACAGGCCTACGAGCAGTACTTC	CASSSQAYEQYF
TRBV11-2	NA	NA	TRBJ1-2	TGTGCCAGCAGCTTAGATGGGAGGGCAGGGAGCATTAAATATGGCTACACCTTC	CASSLDGRAGSIKYGYTF
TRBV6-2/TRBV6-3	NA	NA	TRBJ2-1	TGTGCCAGCAGTTACTACACACCCTACAATGAGCAGTTCTTC	CASSYYTPYNEQFF
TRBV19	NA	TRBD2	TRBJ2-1	TGTGCCAGTAGTATTTTTTTAGCGGGAGGGCGTGGATACAATGAGCAGTTCTTC	CASSIFLAGGRGYNEQFF
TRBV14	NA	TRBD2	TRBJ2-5	TGTGCCAGCAGCCAAGATCTCGGGAGGGAGGCGGAGACCCAGTACTTC	CASSQDLGREAETQYF
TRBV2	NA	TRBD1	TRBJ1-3	TGTGCGAGGGGACAGACCTCTGGAAACACCATATATTTT	CARGQTSGNTIYF
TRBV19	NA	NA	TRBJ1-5	TGTGCCAGTAGTAAATGGATAGGGGGGGACTATCAGCCCCAGCATTTT	CASSKWIGGDYQPQHF
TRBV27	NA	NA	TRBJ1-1	TGTGCCAGCAGTTTGGGCAGTATGAACACTGAAGCTTTCTTT	CASSLGSMNTEAFF
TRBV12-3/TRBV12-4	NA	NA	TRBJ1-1	TGTGCCAGCAGTCCCTCTTTTATCTCTGAAGCTTTCTTT	CASSPSFISEAFF
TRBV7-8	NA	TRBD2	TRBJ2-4	TGTGCCAGCAGCTTAAGGGGCGGGAGGGGATACATTCAGTACTTC	CASSLRGGRGYIQYF
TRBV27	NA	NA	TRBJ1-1	TGTGCCAGCGGAGGACGGGAGGCAGACAACTTAGAAGCTTTCTTT	CASGGREADNLEAFF
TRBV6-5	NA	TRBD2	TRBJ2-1	TGTGCCAGCAGTCGGGGAGGGGAGCAGTTCTTC	CASSRGGEQFF
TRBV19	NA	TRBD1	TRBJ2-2	TGTGCCAGTCATTCGAGGACAGGGCTCACCGGGGAGCTGTTTTTT	CASHSRTGLTGELFF
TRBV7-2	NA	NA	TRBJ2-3	TGTGCCAGCAGCTCCAGGGGGGCGGGGGGTCGAGATACGCAGTATTTT	CASSSRGAGGRDTQYF